The clone carrying this T cell receptor beta chain was seen a few times. Its specificity is unknown. Drawing of peripheral blood yielded ten milliliters from each donor. The germline gives CDR1 DFQATT, CDR2 SNEGSKA (reference sequence). This CDR3 is built from 13 residues. This sample is part of a study of blood T cells in healthy people across ages. Notes on the study in general: Diversity of TCR beta correlated strongly with naive T cell percentage.

Sample-barcoded 5' priming and a J-beta primer mix drove a second PCR of about 6 to 11 cycles. TCRdb fed the 5' RACE reads into MiXCR, producing one record per CDR3 protein. The repertoire holds some 710,000 distinct CDR3 sequences, with 20% to 25% as singletons. This chain links TRBV20-1 with TRBJ2-7; D is unclear. The assigned J gene may be wrong: the sequence end matches TRBJ2-1 better. The receptor's source is a man aged 65-85 years in good health. The sample comprised blood. This chain's CDR3 is CSASLETWDEQFF. CDR3 nucleotides: TGCAGTGCTAGCCTGGAGACTTGGGATGAGCAGTTCTTC.